The 23 T cell receptor beta chains presented below share a single source sample, sequenced in a study of blood T cell repertoires in COVID-19. Measured with immunoSEQ multiplex PCR; TCRdb has only the in-frame clones, and not every one. The repertoire has roughly 80,000 clones, over 70% of them found once; the top ten carry roughly 12%. What was sequenced was peripheral blood. Receptors originate from a man older than 75 with acute or convalescent COVID-19.

V gene TRBV2 combines with J gene TRBJ1-1; TRBD1 matches 9 bases. Germline trimming cut 5 bases from V and 0 bases from J; bases unmatched to any gene: 7. CDR1 and CDR2 from the germline V gene are SNHLY and FYNNEI. The CDR3 is made up of 16 amino acids. The CDR3 DNA is TGTGCCAGCAGTTCTGGGACAGGGATTATGAACACTGAAGCTTTCTTT. Protein: CASSSGTGIMNTEAFF.

This clone was observed a handful of times. The V gene is TRBV6-4, the J gene TRBJ2-1, with 9 positions matching TRBD2. There are 15 residues in the CDR3. CDR1 MRHNA and CDR2 SNTAGT come from the germline V gene. V lost 6 bases and J lost 10; bases outside the gene matches: 13. The CDR3 region is CASSPATGGGAEQFF. Here the CDR3 DNA reads TGTGCCAGCAGCCCCGCTACGGGCGGGGGGGCCGAGCAGTTCTTC.

This chain uses TRBV19 with TRBJ2-2; D gene ambiguous. This CDR3 has 14 amino acids. Germline V CDR1 and CDR2: LNHDA, SQIVND (reference sequence). With 6 bases removed from V and 6 bases from J, the gap between germline ends came to 14 bases. DNA of the CDR3: TGTGCCAGTAGACTCGACACCCTTTCCGGGGAGCTGTTTTTT. It translates to CASRLDTLSGELFF.

CDR3 amino acids: CASRQQGTGNGYTF. The CDR3 DNA follows: TGTGCCAGCAGACAACAGGGGACAGGGAATGGCTACACCTTC. The rearrangement links TRBV3-1 (or the pseudogene TRBV3-2) to TRBJ1-2; 9 bases fit TRBD1. Losses at the gene ends were 6 bases for V and 6 bases for J; bases not matched to a gene: 8. In germline, CDR1 is LGHDT, CDR2 YNNKEL (reference sequence). This CDR3 has 14 residues.

V gene TRBV5-4 combines with J gene TRBJ2-3; 8 bases fit TRBD1. Germline assignment: CDR1 SGHNT and CDR2 YYREEE (reference sequence). This CDR3 has 15 amino acids. Trimming took 4 bases from V and 2 from J; bases not matched to a gene: 6. Here the CDR3 reads CASSPQGAPTDTQYF. CDR3 in DNA: TGTGCCAGCAGCCCTCAGGGGGCTCCCACAGATACGCAGTATTTT.

The CDR3 protein is CASSIDPPTSNYGYTF. The DNA of the CDR3 is TGTGCCAGTAGTATAGATCCCCCGACTTCTAACTATGGCTACACCTTC. The genes are TRBV19 and TRBJ1-2; no clear D gene. This CDR3 is built from 16 residues. V was shortened by 0 bases and J by 0 bases, with 11 bases between the two germline ends. CDR1 is LNHDA, CDR2 SQIVND, per germline (reference sequence).

The chain combines TRBV6-5 with TRBJ1-6; 8 nucleotides align to TRBD1. After removal of 2 bases from V and 9 bases from J, the junction contained 6 bases not matched to a gene. CDR3 size: 15 residues. Per germline, CDR1 MNHEY and CDR2 SVGAGI. The CDR3 region has the DNA TGTGCCAGCAGTTACGGGCAGGGGGCATCTTCACCCCTCCACTTT. Protein: CASSYGQGASSPLHF.

This chain connects TRBV19 to TRBJ1-5, with D maybe TRBD1 (5 bases). The ends were cut back, 3 bases at V and 4 bases at J, with 19 bases in the middle. This CDR3 has 17 residues. Germline V gives CDR1 LNHDA, CDR2 SQIVND (reference sequence). CDR3 protein: CASSIWGGPGSNQPQHF. The CDR3 coding sequence is TGTGCCAGTAGTATTTGGGGGGGACCCGGGTCAAATCAGCCCCAGCATTTT.

This sequence joins TRBV3-1 (or the pseudogene TRBV3-2) and TRBJ2-3; TRBD1 might be the D (5 bases). The CDR3 sequence is 14 residues long. Trimming removed 2 bases at V and 2 bases at J, with 8 bases between. CDR1 and CDR2 (germline): LGHDT, YNNKEL (reference sequence). CDR3 sequence reads: CASSQQGTTDTQYF. CDR3 nucleotide sequence: TGTGCCAGCAGCCAACAGGGTACCACAGATACGCAGTATTTT.

This clone was observed a few times. The chain combines TRBV27 with TRBJ1-2; 10 nucleotides agree with TRBD1. In germline, CDR1 is MNHEY, CDR2 SMNVEV (reference sequence). The CDR3 contains 16 residues. J lost 4 bases, V lost 0 bases, and 5 bases had no gene match. This CDR3 is CASSLSADRGRYGYTF. DNA for the CDR3: TGTGCCAGCAGTTTATCCGCAGACAGGGGGCGCTATGGCTACACCTTC.

This clone occurred a few times. The J gene is TRBJ2-4, the V gene TRBV6-5, with D tentatively TRBD1 (6 bases). The CDR3 is 15 residues long. Germline CDR1 and CDR2: MNHEY and SVGAGI. Between the trimmed V and J ends, which lost 5 bases and 2 bases, there was a span of 13 bases. The CDR3 DNA sequence: TGTGCCAGCAGTCCAAACAGGGCGACCAAAAACATTCAGTACTTC. Translating gives CASSPNRATKNIQYF.

This rearrangement joins TRBV18 to TRBJ2-1; tentatively, D is TRBD2 (5 bases). CDR1 and CDR2 from the germline V gene are KGHSH and LQKENI. V lost 3 bases, J lost 0 bases, and 12 bases lay in between. The CDR3 has 16 amino acids. The CDR3 DNA sequence: TGTGCCAGCTCACCTTCGCCGGGAAGCTCCTACAATGAGCAGTTCTTC. Its translation is CASSPSPGSSYNEQFF.

The chain couples TRBV14 to TRBJ2-7; 8 bases line up with TRBD1. Germline V gives CDR1 SGHDN, CDR2 FVKESK. V was clipped by 1 base and J by 2 bases; unmatched bases: 10. The CDR3 has 17 amino acids. CDR3 bases: TGTGCCAGCAGCCAAGTAGTTGGACAGGGTGAGGCCTACGAGCAGTACTTC. Residues: CASSQVVGQGEAYEQYF.

The V and J genes are TRBV27 and TRBJ1-1, with 9 positions matching TRBD1. Germline trimming cut 5 bases from V and 2 bases from J; bases unmatched to any gene: 6. Germline CDR1 and CDR2: MNHEY and SMNVEV (reference sequence). CDR3 length equals 15 residues. CDR3 in DNA: TGTGCCAGCAGTACGAAGACAGGGGGAAACACTGAAGCTTTCTTT. Its translation: CASSTKTGGNTEAFF.

This rearrangement joins TRBV14 to TRBJ1-2, with D uncertain. The CDR3 runs 15 residues. Germline CDR1 is SGHDN and CDR2 is FVKESK. Trimming left V 0 bases short and J 8 bases short, with 16 bases between. CDR3: CASSQDMAQSLGYTF. CDR3 DNA: TGTGCCAGCAGCCAAGATATGGCACAATCACTAGGCTACACCTTC.

The chain has TRBV27 and TRBJ2-2, with 8 bases lining up with TRBD1. Germline V gene data show CDR1 as MNHEY and CDR2 as SMNVEV (reference sequence). Losses at the gene ends were 4 bases for V and 1 base for J; bases not matched to a gene: 5. The CDR3 has 16 residues. DNA for the CDR3: TGTGCCAGCAGTTCTCAGGGGGCGCAGAACACCGGGGAGCTGTTTTTT. Translation: CASSSQGAQNTGELFF.

The rearrangement joins TRBV6-5 to TRBJ2-5, with 8 nucleotides matching TRBD1. The V segment lost 6 bases and the J segment 5 bases; nucleotides outside the gene matches: 8. Germline values: CDR1 MNHEY, CDR2 SVGAGI. There are 14 residues in the CDR3. CDR3 in amino acids: CASRSGGLGETQYF. The CDR3 region has the DNA TGTGCCAGCAGATCAGGGGGCCTCGGGGAGACCCAGTACTTC.

The chain links TRBV19 to TRBJ1-3, with 7 positions matching TRBD1. The CDR3 has 16 amino acids. V shed 5 bases, J shed 2 bases, and the junction held 9 bases outside the gene matches. Per germline, CDR1 LNHDA and CDR2 SQIVND (reference sequence). The CDR3 loop is CASSPWDSFTGNTIYF. CDR3 coding DNA: TGTGCCAGTAGTCCCTGGGACAGTTTCACTGGAAACACCATATATTTT.

V is TRBV4-2 and J is TRBJ2-7, with 8 bases identical to TRBD2. The germline V gene encodes CDR1 LGHNA and CDR2 YNFKEQ. The junction had 1 base not matched to a gene; V was cut back by 4 bases and J by 2 bases. The CDR3 extends over 13 amino acids. The CDR3: CASSPGRAYEQYF. DNA of the CDR3: TGTGCCAGCAGCCCCGGGAGGGCCTACGAGCAGTACTTC.

The CDR3 sequence is CASSYPPGTAVNQPQHF. In nucleotides, the CDR3 is TGTGCCAGCAGTTACCCGCCGGGGACAGCGGTCAATCAGCCCCAGCATTTT. V usage is TRBV6-2 or TRBV6-3 and J usage is TRBJ1-5; 7 bases are a match to TRBD1. The CDR3 is 17 residues long. CDR1 is MNHEY, CDR2 SVGEGT, per germline. Trimming took 2 bases from V and 3 from J; bases not matched to a gene: 10.

V gene TRBV6-5 combines with J gene TRBJ1-4; 7 nucleotides line up with TRBD1. V was clipped by 7 bases and J by 5 bases; unmatched bases: 10. CDR3 length equals 15 residues. Germline V CDR1 and CDR2: MNHEY, SVGAGI. CDR3: CASIPGDSQNEKLFF. The CDR3 DNA reads TGTGCCAGCATCCCAGGGGACAGTCAGAATGAAAAACTGTTTTTT.

By share of the sample, this clone is large. V usage is TRBV6-1 and J usage is TRBJ2-7, with 7 bases matching TRBD2. CDR3 length: 15 amino acids. Germline-derived CDR1 and CDR2 are MNHNS and SASEGT. V trimming: 3 bases; J trimming: 0 bases; junction bases outside the gene matches: 5. In nucleotides, the CDR3 is TGTGCCAGCAGTGAGGAGCGGGGCAACTCCTACGAGCAGTACTTC. It translates to CASSEERGNSYEQYF.

V usage is TRBV11-2 and J usage is TRBJ2-1; D is perhaps TRBD1 (6 bases). The CDR3 consists of 15 residues. V dropped 1 base and J dropped 8 bases, with 15 bases sitting between them. Per germline, CDR1 SGHAT and CDR2 FQNNGV. CDR3 protein: CASSLARTALDEQFF. DNA for the CDR3: TGTGCCAGCAGCTTAGCCAGGACAGCTTTGGATGAGCAGTTCTTC.